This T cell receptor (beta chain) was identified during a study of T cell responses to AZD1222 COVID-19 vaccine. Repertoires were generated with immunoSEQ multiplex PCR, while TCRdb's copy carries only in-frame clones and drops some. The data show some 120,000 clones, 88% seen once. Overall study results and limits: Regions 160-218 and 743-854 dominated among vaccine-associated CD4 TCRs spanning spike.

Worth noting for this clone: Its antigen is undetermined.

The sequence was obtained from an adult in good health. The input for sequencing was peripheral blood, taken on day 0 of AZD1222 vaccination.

For the CDR3, the DNA is TGTGCCAGTAGTAGAGGGACAGGGGGCTCTAGTCAGCCCCAGCATTTT. Translating gives CASSRGTGGSSQPQHF. The chain employs TRBV19 and TRBJ1-5, with 12 nucleotides matching TRBD1. Germline V gene sequence: CDR1 LNHDA, CDR2 SQIVND (reference sequence). V was pared by 4 bases and J by 6 bases, with 7 bases of the junction left unmatched. The CDR3 spans 16 residues.